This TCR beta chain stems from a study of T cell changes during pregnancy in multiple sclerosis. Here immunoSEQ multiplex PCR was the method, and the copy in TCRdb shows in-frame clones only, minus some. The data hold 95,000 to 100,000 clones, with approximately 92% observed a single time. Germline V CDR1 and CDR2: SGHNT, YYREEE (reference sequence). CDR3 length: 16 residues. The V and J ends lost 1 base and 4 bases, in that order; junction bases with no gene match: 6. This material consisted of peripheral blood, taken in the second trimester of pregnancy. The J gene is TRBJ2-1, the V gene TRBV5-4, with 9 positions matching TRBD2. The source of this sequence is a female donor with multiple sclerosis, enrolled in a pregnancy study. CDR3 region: CASSLRTSARYNEQFF. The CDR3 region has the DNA TGTGCCAGCAGCTTGCGGACTAGCGCGCGGTACAATGAGCAGTTCTTC.